Presented here are 10 T cell receptor beta chains from one specimen sequenced in a study of T cell responses to AZD1222 COVID-19 vaccine (dated by TCRdb to 2020 to 2023). Receptors were amplified or captured by the immunoSEQ multiplex PCR assay. The source is immuneACCESS, and TCRdb retained only in-frame sequences with V and J called. Part of the clones is not carried over; for the studies checked, unresolved V genes explain less than half of this, and the remainder is unexplained. The sample table lists about 100,000 clones, roughly nine tenths of them with a count of one. Together, the top ten hold about 9% of the sample. The meaning of the sample's time point label: about 28 days (+/-7) after the second vaccine dose. The sample consisted of peripheral blood, taken 28 days after the second AZD1222 dose. Receptor source: an adult who received the AZD1222 COVID-19 vaccine.

By sample share, this clone is medium-sized (0.01 to 0.1%). The chain is built from TRBV9 and TRBJ2-7, with no clear D. Germline CDR1 reads SGDLS; CDR2 reads YYNGEE. The CDR3 has 14 amino acids. The V end was cut by 0 bases, the J end by 0 bases, with 7 bases between. Here the CDR3 DNA reads TGTGCCAGCAGCGTAGCTCTAGGCTCCTACGAGCAGTACTTC. It codes for CASSVALGSYEQYF. Based on the CDR3 plus reference TRBV9 and TRBJ2-7, the full variable domain is DSGVTQTPKHLITATGQRVTLRCSPRSGDLSVYWYQQSLDQGLQFLIQYYNGEERAKGNILERFSAQQFPDLHSELNLSSLELGDSALYFCASSVALGSYEQYFGPGTRLTVT.

The rearrangement uses TRBV19 and TRBJ1-5; D remains unclear. Germline CDR1 is LNHDA and CDR2 is SQIVND (reference sequence). CDR3 size: 13 residues. V was trimmed by 5 bases and J by 7 bases, leaving 12 bases between them. For the CDR3, the DNA is TGTGCCAGTAGTTCCCAGAAAAAACAGCCCCAGCATTTT. It translates to CASSSQKKQPQHF.

The CDR3 DNA follows: TGTGCCAGCAGTTTGCTGGGTCGGATGGATGGCTACACCTTC. This translates into CASSLLGRMDGYTF. V is TRBV28 and J is TRBJ1-2, with D unclear. In germline, CDR1 is MDHEN, CDR2 SYDVKM. The ends were cut back, 3 bases at V and 6 bases at J, with 14 bases in the middle. This CDR3 spans 14 amino acids.

This chain joins TRBV18 and TRBJ1-3; perhaps TRBD1 as D (5 bases). CDR3 size: 16 residues. Looked up from germline, CDR1 is KGHSH and CDR2 is LQKENI. The ends were cut back, 6 bases at V and 3 bases at J, with 18 bases in the middle. The CDR3 nucleotides are TGTGCCAGCTCGCGGGACTCCCAGGGCGTTGGAAACACCATATATTTT. Translation: CASSRDSQGVGNTIYF.

The J gene is TRBJ1-3, the V gene TRBV3-1 (or the pseudogene TRBV3-2), with D maybe TRBD1 (5 bases). Between the trimmed V and J ends, which lost 4 bases and 0 bases, there was a span of 10 bases. The CDR3 contains 15 residues. CDR1 LGHDT and CDR2 YNNKEL come from the germline V gene (reference sequence). The CDR3 DNA reads TGTGCCAGCAGCCCCTGGGGGGTCTCTGGAAACACCATATATTTT. Its translation: CASSPWGVSGNTIYF.

This chain uses TRBV7-6 with TRBJ2-1, with 7 bases that match TRBD2. Trimming cost V 1 base and J 5 bases; bases outside gene matches: 2. CDR1 SGHVS and CDR2 FNYEAQ come from the germline V gene. This CDR3 comprises 14 residues. CDR3: CASSLGAGNNEQFF. Here the CDR3 DNA reads TGTGCCAGCAGCTTAGGAGCGGGGAACAATGAGCAGTTCTTC.

The chain uses TRBV5-1 and TRBJ1-4; maybe TRBD1 (5 bases). Germline V CDR1 and CDR2: SGHRS, YFSETQ. The germline V and J ends were trimmed by 0 bases and 8 bases, with 11 bases remaining between them. The CDR3 runs to 14 residues. The CDR3 region is CASSLGQTYEKLFF. CDR3 DNA sequence: TGCGCCAGCAGCTTGGGACAGACATACGAAAAACTGTTTTTT.

DNA for the CDR3: TGTGCCTGGAGTAGAGGCGGTCCCTACAATGAGCAGTTCTTC. Its translation: CAWSRGGPYNEQFF. The gene calls are TRBV30 and TRBJ2-1; D is unclear. There are 14 residues in the CDR3. CDR1 and CDR2 (germline): GTSNPN, SVGIG (reference sequence). Trimming cost V 2 bases and J 2 bases, with 10 bases left between them.

This rearrangement joins TRBV30 to TRBJ1-4; D remains ambiguous. CDR3 length: 14 residues. Trimming removed 1 base from V and 7 bases from J, with 13 bases in between. Germline V gene sequence: CDR1 GTSNPN, CDR2 SVGIG (reference sequence). The CDR3 spells CAWSESRLAEKLFF. DNA of the CDR3: TGTGCCTGGAGTGAGTCCAGGTTGGCTGAAAAACTGTTTTTT.

CDR3 loop: CASSETSGRETQYF. The DNA for the CDR3 is TGCGCCAGCAGCGAGACTAGCGGGAGGGAGACCCAGTACTTC. The V gene is TRBV5-1, the J gene TRBJ2-5; 13 bases line up with TRBD2. Germline trimming cut 4 bases from V and 5 bases from J; bases unmatched to any gene: 2. Germline loops: CDR1 SGHRS, CDR2 YFSETQ. The CDR3 has 14 residues.